This T cell receptor (beta chain) originates from a study of blood T cell repertoires in COVID-19. Overall study context: Researchers got acute and convalescent COVID-19 samples from the United States, Italy and Spain.

Generated by immunoSEQ multiplex PCR, the TCRdb table keeps only in-frame clones and is missing some. Of about 480,000 clones in the sample, about 88% were seen once. The CDR3 loop spans 11 amino acids. Between the trimmed V and J ends, which lost 4 bases and 6 bases, there was a span of 5 bases. CDR1 and CDR2 (germline): SGDLS, YYNGEE. This clone has only one observation. The sequence was obtained from a woman in her forties or fifties with COVID-19, enrolled during active disease. Sequencing was done on a sample of peripheral blood. The rearrangement links TRBV9 to TRBJ2-1; D remains unclear. The CDR3 nucleotides read TGTGCCAGCAGCTCTTCCAATGAGCAGTTCTTC. Translated, it gives CASSSSNEQFF.